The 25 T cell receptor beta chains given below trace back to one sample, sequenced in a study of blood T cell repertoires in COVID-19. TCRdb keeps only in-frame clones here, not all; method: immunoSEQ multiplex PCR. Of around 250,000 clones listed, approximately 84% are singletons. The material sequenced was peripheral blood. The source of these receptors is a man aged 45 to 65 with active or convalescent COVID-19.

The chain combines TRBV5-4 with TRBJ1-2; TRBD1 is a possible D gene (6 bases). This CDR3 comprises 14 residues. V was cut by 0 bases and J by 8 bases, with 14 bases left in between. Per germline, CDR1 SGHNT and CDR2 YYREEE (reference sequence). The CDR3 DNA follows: TGTGCCAGCAGCTTGGTGCAGGGGTCAGGCGGCTACACCTTC. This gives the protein CASSLVQGSGGYTF. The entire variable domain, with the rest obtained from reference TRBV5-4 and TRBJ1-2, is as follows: ETGVTQSPTHLIKTRGQQVTLRCSSQSGHNTVSWYQQALGQGPQFIFQYYREEENGRGNFPPRFSGLQFPNYSSELNVNALELDDSALYLCASSLVQGSGGYTFGSGTRLTVV.

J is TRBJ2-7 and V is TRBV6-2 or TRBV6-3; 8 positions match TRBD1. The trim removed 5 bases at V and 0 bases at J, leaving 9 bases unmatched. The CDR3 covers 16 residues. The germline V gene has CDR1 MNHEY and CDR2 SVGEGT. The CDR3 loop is CASSGPGDRPSYEQYF. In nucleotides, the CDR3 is TGTGCCAGCAGTGGCCCGGGGGACAGGCCCTCCTACGAGCAGTACTTC.

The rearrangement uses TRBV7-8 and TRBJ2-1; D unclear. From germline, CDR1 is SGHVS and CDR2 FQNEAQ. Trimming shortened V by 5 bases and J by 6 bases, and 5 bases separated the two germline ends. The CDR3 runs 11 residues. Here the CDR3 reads CASSPGNEQFF. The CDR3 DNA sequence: TGTGCCAGCAGCCCAGGCAATGAGCAGTTCTTC.

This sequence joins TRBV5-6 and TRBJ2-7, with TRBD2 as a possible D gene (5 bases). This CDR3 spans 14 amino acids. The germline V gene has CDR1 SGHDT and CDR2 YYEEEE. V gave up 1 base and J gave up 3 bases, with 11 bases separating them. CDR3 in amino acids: CASSLRGIHYEQYF. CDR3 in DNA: TGTGCCAGCAGCTTGAGAGGGATTCACTACGAGCAGTACTTC.

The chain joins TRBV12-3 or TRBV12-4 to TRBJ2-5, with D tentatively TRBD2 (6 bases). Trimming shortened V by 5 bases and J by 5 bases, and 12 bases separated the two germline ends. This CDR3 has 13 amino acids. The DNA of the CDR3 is TGTGCCAGCAGTATGGGGGGAAGGGAGACCCAGTACTTC. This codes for CASSMGGRETQYF.

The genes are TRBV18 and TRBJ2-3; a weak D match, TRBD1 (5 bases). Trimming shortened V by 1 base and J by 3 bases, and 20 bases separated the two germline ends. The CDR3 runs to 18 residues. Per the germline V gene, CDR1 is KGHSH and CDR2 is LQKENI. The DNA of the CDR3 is TGTGCCAGCTCACCACTGGGGCCAGGCCAGGTAGCAACAGATACGCAGTATTTT. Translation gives CASSPLGPGQVATDTQYF. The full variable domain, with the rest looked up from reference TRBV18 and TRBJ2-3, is NAGVMQNPRHLVRRRGQEARLRCSPMKGHSHVYWYRQLPEEGLKFMVYLQKENIIDESGMPKERFSAEFPKEGPSILRIQQVVRGDSAAYFCASSPLGPGQVATDTQYFGPGTRLTVL.

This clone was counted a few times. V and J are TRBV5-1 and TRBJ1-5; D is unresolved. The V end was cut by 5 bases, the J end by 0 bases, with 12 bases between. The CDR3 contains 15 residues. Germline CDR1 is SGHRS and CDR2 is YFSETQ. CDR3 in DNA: TGCGCCAGCAGATTATACAGTGATAGCAATCAGCCCCAGCATTTT. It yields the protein CASRLYSDSNQPQHF.

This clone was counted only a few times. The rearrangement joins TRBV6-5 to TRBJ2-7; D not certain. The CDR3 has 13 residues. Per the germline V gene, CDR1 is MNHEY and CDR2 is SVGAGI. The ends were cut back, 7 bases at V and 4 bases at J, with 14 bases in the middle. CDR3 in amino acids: CASTSSFNYEQYF. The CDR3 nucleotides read TGTGCCAGCACTTCGAGCTTCAATTACGAGCAGTACTTC.

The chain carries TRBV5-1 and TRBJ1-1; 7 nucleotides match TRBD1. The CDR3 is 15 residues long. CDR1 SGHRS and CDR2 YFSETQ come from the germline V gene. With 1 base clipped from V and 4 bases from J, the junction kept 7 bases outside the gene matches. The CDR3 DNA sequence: TGCGCCAGCAGCTTGTCCAGGGGGGCGGGCACTGAAGCTTTCTTT. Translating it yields CASSLSRGAGTEAFF.

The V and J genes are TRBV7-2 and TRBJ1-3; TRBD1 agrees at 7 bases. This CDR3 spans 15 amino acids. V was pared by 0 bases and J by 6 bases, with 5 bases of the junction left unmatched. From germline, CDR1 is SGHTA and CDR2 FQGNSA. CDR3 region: CASSLAPGQANTIYF. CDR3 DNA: TGTGCCAGCAGCTTAGCCCCCGGACAGGCAAACACCATATATTTT. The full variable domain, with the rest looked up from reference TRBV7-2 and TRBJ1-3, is GAGVSQSPSNKVTEKGKDVELRCDPISGHTALYWYRQSLGQGLEFLIYFQGNSAPDKSGLPSDRFSAERTGGSVSTLTIQRTQQEDSAVYLCASSLAPGQANTIYFGEGSWLTVV.

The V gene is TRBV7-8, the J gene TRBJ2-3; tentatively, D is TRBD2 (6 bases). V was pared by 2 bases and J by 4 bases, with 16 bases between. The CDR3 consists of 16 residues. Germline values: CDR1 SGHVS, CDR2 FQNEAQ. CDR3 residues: CASSLRGRVGADTQYF. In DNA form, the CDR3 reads TGTGCCAGCAGCTTACGGGGGAGAGTGGGGGCAGATACGCAGTATTTT. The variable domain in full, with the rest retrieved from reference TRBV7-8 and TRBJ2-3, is GAGVSQSPRYKVAKRGQDVALRCDPISGHVSLFWYQQALGQGPEFLTYFQNEAQLDKSGLPSDRFFAERPEGSVSTLKIQRTQQEDSAVYLCASSLRGRVGADTQYFGPGTRLTVL.

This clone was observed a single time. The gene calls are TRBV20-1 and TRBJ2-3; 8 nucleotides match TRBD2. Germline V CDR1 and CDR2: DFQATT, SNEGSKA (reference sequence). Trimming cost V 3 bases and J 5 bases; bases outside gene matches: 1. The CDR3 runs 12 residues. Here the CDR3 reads CSASTSGDTQYF. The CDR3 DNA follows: TGCAGTGCTAGTACTAGCGGAGATACGCAGTATTTT.

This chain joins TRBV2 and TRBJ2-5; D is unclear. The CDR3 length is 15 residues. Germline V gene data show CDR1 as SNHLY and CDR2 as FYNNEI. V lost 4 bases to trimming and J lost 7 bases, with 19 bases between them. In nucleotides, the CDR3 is TGTGCCAGCAGTGGATTTTCGACCGCATCGGGGACCCAGTACTTC. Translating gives CASSGFSTASGTQYF.

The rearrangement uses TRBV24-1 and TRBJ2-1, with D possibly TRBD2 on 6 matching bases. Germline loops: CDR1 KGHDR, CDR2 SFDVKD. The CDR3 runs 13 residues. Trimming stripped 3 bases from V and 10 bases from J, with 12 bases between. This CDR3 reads CATSDVGTLEQFF. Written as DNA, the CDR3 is TGTGCCACCAGTGATGTCGGGACTCTCGAGCAGTTCTTC.

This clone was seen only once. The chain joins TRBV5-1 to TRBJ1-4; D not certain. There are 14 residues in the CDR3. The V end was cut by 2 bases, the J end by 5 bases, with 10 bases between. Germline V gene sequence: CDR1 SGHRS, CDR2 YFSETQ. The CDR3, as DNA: TGCGCCAGCAGCTTCTTCGGGTCAAATGAAAAACTGTTTTTT. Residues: CASSFFGSNEKLFF.

CDR3 sequence reads: CASSQDLGAKGNTIYF. The CDR3 coding sequence is TGTGCCAGCAGCCAAGATCTGGGGGCGAAAGGAAACACCATATATTTT. The V call is TRBV3-1 (or the pseudogene TRBV3-2), the J call TRBJ1-3; D might be TRBD1 (6 bases). Germline CDR1 LGHDT, CDR2 YNNKEL (reference sequence). Trimming cost V 0 bases and J 4 bases, with 13 bases left between them. This CDR3 has 16 amino acids.

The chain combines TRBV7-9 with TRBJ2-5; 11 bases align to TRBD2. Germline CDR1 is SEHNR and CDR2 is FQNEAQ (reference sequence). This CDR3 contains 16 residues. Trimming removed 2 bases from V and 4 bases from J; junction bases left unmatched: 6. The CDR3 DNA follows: TGTGCCAGCAGCTTATGGGCTAGCGGGGGGAGAGAGACCCAGTACTTC. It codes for CASSLWASGGRETQYF. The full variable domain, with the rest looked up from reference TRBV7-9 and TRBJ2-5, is DTGVSQNPRHKITKRGQNVTFRCDPISEHNRLYWYRQTLGQGPEFLTYFQNEAQLEKSRLLSDRFSAERPKGSFSTLEIQRTEQGDSAMYLCASSLWASGGRETQYFGPGTRLLVL.

The CDR3 protein is CASSYPGTFGADTQYF. CDR3 coding DNA: TGTGCCAGCAGTTACCCTGGGACATTTGGGGCAGATACGCAGTATTTT. The rearrangement joins TRBV6-2 or TRBV6-3 to TRBJ2-3; tentative D call: TRBD1 (6 bases). CDR1 MNHEY and CDR2 SVGEGT come from the germline V gene. The CDR3 covers 16 residues. Trimming took off 2 bases at V and 4 bases at J, with 16 bases between the two ends.

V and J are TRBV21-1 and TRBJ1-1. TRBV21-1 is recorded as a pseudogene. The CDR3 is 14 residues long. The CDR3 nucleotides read TGTGCCAGCAGCGGGGGGGCGCTGGGCACTGAAGCTTTCTTT. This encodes CASSGGALGTEAFF.

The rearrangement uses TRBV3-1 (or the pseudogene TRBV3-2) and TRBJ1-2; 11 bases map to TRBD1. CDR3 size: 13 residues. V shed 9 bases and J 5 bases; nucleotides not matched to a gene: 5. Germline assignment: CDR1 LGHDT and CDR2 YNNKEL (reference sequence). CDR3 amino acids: CASSGTGGYGYTF. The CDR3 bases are TGTGCCAGTTCCGGGACAGGGGGATATGGCTACACCTTC.

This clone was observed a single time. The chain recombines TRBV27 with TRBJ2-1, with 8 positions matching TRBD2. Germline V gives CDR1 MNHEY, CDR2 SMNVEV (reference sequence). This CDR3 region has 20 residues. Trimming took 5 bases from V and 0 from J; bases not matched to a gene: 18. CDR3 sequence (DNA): TGTGCCAGCAGTGGCTATCTCGGGGGGGCCCCGACCAGCTCCTACAATGAGCAGTTCTTC. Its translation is CASSGYLGGAPTSSYNEQFF.

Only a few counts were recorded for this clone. CDR3 DNA: TGTGCCAGCAGTGACCTACAGGGTACCACTGAAGCTTTCTTT. Translation: CASSDLQGTTEAFF. The chain is built from TRBV2 and TRBJ1-1, with a possible D match to TRBD1 (6 bases). The germline V and J ends were trimmed by 3 bases and 4 bases, with 12 bases remaining between them. Germline CDR1 is SNHLY and CDR2 is FYNNEI. The CDR3 contains 14 residues. The full variable domain, rest sourced from reference TRBV2 and TRBJ1-1, is EPEVTQTPSHQVTQMGQEVILRCVPISNHLYFYWYRQILGQKVEFLVSFYNNEISEKSEIFDDQFSVERPDGSNFTLKIRSTKLEDSAMYFCASSDLQGTTEAFFGQGTRLTVV.

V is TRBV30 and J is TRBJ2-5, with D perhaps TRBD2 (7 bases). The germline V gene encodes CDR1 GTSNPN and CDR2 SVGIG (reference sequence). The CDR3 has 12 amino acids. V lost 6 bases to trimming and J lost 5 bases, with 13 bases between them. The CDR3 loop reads CACQRGGETQYF. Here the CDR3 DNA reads TGTGCCTGTCAAAGGGGGGGGGAGACCCAGTACTTC.

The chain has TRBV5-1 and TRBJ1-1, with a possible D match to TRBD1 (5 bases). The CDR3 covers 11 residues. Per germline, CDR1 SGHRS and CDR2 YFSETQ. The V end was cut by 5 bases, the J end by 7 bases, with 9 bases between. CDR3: CASRSDSEAFF. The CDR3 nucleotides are TGCGCCAGCAGGTCCGACAGTGAAGCTTTCTTT.

The DNA for the CDR3 is TGTGCCAGCAGCTTAGGCAGGGGGAATATTAATGAGCAGTTCTTC. It is translated as CASSLGRGNINEQFF. The V and J genes are TRBV7-9 and TRBJ2-1; TRBD1 matches at 7 bases. There are 15 residues in the CDR3. Germline CDR1 SEHNR, CDR2 FQNEAQ (reference sequence). Trimming took 1 base from V and 7 from J; bases not matched to a gene: 7. The full variable domain, its missing parts supplied by reference TRBV7-9 and TRBJ2-1, is DTGVSQNPRHKITKRGQNVTFRCDPISEHNRLYWYRQTLGQGPEFLTYFQNEAQLEKSRLLSDRFSAERPKGSFSTLEIQRTEQGDSAMYLCASSLGRGNINEQFFGPGTRLTVL.